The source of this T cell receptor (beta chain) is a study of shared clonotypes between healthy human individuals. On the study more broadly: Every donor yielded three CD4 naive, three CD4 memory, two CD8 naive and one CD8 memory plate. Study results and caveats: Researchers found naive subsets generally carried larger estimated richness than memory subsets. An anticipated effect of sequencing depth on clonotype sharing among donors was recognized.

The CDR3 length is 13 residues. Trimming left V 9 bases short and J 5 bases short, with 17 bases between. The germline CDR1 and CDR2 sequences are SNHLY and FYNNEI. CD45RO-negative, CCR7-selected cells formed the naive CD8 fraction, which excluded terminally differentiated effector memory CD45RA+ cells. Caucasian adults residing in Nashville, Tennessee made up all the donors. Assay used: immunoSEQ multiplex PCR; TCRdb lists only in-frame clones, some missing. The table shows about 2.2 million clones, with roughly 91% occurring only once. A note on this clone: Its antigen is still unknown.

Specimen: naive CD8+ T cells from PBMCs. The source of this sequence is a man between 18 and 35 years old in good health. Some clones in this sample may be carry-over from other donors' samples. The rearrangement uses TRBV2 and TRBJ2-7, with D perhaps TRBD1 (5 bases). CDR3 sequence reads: CAREADQGDEQYF. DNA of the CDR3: TGTGCCAGAGAAGCCGATCAGGGCGACGAGCAGTACTTC. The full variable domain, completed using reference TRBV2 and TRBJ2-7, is EPEVTQTPSHQVTQMGQEVILRCVPISNHLYFYWYRQILGQKVEFLVSFYNNEISEKSEIFDDQFSVERPDGSNFTLKIRSTKLEDSAMYFCAREADQGDEQYFGPGTRLTVT.